These 8 T cell receptor beta chains were sequenced from one sample in a study of T-cell memory formation after mild COVID-19. TCRdb called the 5' RACE reads again in MiXCR, with one record for every CDR3 protein. The data show around 320,000 distinct CDR3 sequences, with approximately 27% seen just once and around an eighth held by the top ten. Sample: PBMCs or a T cell subset sorted from them (not recorded which). The receptors were gathered from an adult woman who had mild COVID-19 (a few samples of this study predate the infection). Cell type and time point are not known.

The chain has TRBV20-1 and TRBJ1-5; D gene uncertain. The V end was cut by 3 bases, the J end by 6 bases, with 15 bases between. Per germline, CDR1 DFQATT and CDR2 SNEGSKA (reference sequence). The CDR3 runs to 14 residues. DNA for the CDR3: TGCAGTGCTAGCGGAGGCCTTGGCGGTCAGCCCCAGCATTTT. It yields the protein CSASGGLGGQPQHF.

The chain has TRBV6-5 and TRBJ2-3; D call uncertain. Trimming cost V 6 bases and J 0 bases, with 16 bases left between them. CDR1 and CDR2 from the germline V gene are MNHEY and SVGAGI. This CDR3 spans 16 amino acids. CDR3 sequence (DNA): TGTGCCAGCAGACGACTGCGAGCTGGTAGCACAGATACGCAGTATTTT. Translation: CASRRLRAGSTDTQYF.

This chain connects TRBV20-1 to TRBJ1-2, with D possibly matching TRBD1 (6 bases). The CDR3 spans 13 residues. Looked up from germline, CDR1 is DFQATT and CDR2 is SNEGSKA (reference sequence). CDR3 region: CCCRQGNNYGYTF. Written as DNA, the CDR3 is TGCTGCTGTCGGCAGGGGAATAACTATGGCTACACCTTC.

V gene TRBV7-8 combines with J gene TRBJ2-7; the D is unclear. This CDR3 comprises 17 residues. Trimming pared 5 bases from V and 2 bases from J, leaving 22 bases between. Germline CDR1 is SGHVS and CDR2 is FQNEAQ. CDR3 loop: CASSIEVVGSLTYEQYF. CDR3 nucleotide sequence: TGTGCCAGCAGCATAGAGGTTGTTGGCAGCCTAACCTACGAGCAGTACTTC.

The chain links TRBV7-9 to TRBJ2-7; TRBD1 aligns across 8 bases. Germline V gives CDR1 SEHNR, CDR2 FQNEAQ (reference sequence). V lost 0 bases and J lost 5; bases outside the gene matches: 3. The CDR3 runs 14 residues. CDR3 coding DNA: TGTGCCAGCAGCTTAGCCGACAGGGGTAACGAGCAGTACTTC. It specifies CASSLADRGNEQYF.

The genes are TRBV18 and TRBJ2-1, with 9 bases lining up with TRBD1. The germline gives CDR1 KGHSH, CDR2 LQKENI. This CDR3 is 14 amino acids long. Unmatched junction bases numbered 7, after V lost 6 bases and J lost 7 bases. CDR3 loop: CASSLRTGDNEQFF. The DNA of the CDR3 is TGTGCCAGCTCCCTAAGGACAGGGGATAATGAGCAGTTCTTC.

This clonotype appeared a few times. The J gene is TRBJ1-1, the V gene TRBV6-6, with D unclear. Trimming removed 0 bases at V and 5 bases at J, with 16 bases between. This CDR3 comprises 16 residues. Germline lookup yields CDR1 MNHNY and CDR2 SVGAGI (reference sequence). CDR3 loop: CASSYSNYGVATEAFF. In DNA form, the CDR3 reads TGTGCCAGCAGTTACTCGAATTACGGGGTTGCGACTGAAGCTTTCTTT.

There are a few counts of this clonotype. V gene TRBV3-1 combines with J gene TRBJ1-2, with D perhaps TRBD1 (5 bases). The V and J ends lost 4 bases and 4 bases respectively, with 16 bases between them. CDR1 is LGHDT, CDR2 YNNKEL, per germline (reference sequence). CDR3 length equals 15 residues. CDR3 protein: CASSPHGRVPYGYTF. The CDR3 DNA reads TGTGCCAGCAGCCCACACGGCAGGGTACCCTATGGCTACACCTTC.